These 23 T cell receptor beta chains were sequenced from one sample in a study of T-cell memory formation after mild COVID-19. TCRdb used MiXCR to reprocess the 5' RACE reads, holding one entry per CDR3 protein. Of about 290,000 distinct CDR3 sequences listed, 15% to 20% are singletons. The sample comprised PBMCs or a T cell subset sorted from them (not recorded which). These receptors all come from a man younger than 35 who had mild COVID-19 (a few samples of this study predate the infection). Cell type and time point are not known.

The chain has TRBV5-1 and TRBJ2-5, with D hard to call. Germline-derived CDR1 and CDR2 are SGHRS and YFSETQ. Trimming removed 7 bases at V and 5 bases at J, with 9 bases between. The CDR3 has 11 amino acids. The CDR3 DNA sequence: TGCGCCAGCGGGGTATTGGAGACCCAGTACTTC. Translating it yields CASGVLETQYF.

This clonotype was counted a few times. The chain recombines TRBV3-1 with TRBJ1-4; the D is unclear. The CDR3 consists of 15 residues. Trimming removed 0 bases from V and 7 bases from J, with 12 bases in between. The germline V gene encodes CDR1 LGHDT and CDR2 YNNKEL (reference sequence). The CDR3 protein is CASSQDSQEGEKLFF. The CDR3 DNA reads TGTGCCAGCAGCCAAGATTCGCAGGAGGGTGAAAAACTGTTTTTT.

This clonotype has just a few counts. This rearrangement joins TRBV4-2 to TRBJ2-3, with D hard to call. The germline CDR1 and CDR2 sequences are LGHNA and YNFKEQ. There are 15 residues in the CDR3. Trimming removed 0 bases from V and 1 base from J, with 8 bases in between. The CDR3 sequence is CASSQDWQGTDTQYF. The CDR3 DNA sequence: TGTGCCAGCAGCCAAGACTGGCAGGGCACAGATACGCAGTATTTT.

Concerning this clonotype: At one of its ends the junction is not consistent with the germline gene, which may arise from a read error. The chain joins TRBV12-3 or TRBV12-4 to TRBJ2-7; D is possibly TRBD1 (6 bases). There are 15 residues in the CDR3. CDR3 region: CSSRSERQGLREQYF. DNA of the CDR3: TGTTCCAGCAGGTCAGAGCGGCAGGGGCTTCGAGAGCAGTACTTC.

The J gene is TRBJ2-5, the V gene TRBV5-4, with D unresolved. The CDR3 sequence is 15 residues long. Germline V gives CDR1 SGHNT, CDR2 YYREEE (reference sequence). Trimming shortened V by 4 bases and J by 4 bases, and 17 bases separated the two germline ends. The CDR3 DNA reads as TGTGCCAGCAGCCCAATTACAGATACAGCAGAGACCCAGTACTTC. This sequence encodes CASSPITDTAETQYF.

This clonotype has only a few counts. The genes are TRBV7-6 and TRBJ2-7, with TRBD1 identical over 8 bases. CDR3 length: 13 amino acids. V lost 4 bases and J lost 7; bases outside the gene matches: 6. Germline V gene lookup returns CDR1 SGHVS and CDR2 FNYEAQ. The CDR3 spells CASSSGDRTEQYF. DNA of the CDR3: TGTGCCAGCAGCTCCGGGGACAGGACGGAGCAGTACTTC.

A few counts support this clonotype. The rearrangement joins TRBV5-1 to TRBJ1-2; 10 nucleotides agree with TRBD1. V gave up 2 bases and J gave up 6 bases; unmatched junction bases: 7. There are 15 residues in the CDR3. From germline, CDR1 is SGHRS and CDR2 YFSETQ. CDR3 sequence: CASSFMDRGEDGYTF. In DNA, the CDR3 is TGCGCCAGCAGCTTTATGGACAGGGGGGAGGATGGCTACACCTTC.

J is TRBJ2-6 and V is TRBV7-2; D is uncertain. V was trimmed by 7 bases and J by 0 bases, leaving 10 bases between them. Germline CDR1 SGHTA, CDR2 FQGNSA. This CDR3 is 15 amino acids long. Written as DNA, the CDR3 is TGTGCCAGCACCCTTCATGTCTCTGGGGCCAACGTCCTGACTTTC. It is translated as CASTLHVSGANVLTF.

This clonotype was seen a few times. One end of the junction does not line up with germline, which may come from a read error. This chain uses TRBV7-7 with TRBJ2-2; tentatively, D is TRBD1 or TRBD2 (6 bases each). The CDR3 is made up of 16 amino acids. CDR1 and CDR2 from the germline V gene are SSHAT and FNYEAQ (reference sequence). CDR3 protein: CASSLVPGAITGELFF. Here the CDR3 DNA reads TGTGCTAGCAGCTTAGTTCCGGGGGCGATCACCGGGGAGCTGTTTTTT. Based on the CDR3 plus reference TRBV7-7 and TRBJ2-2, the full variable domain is GAGVSQSPRYKVTKRGQDVTLRCDPISSHATLYWYQQALGQGPEFLTYFNYEAQPDKSGLPSDRFSAERPEGSISTLTIQRTEQRDSAMYRCASSLVPGAITGELFFGEGSRLTVL.

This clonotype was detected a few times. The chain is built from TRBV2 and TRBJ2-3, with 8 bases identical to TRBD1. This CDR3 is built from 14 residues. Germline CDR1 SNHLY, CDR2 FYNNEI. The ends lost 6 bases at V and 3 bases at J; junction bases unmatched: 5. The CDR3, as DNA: TGTGCCAGCAGCGTTACAGGGGGGACAGATACGCAGTATTTT. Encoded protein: CASSVTGGTDTQYF.

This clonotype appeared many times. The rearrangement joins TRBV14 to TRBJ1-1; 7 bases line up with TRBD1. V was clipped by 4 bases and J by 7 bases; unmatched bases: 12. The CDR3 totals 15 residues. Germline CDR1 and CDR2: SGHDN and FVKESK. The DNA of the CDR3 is TGTGCCAGCAGCCTAGGAGGGGGCTTAGCCCGTGAAGCTTTCTTT. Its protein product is CASSLGGGLAREAFF.

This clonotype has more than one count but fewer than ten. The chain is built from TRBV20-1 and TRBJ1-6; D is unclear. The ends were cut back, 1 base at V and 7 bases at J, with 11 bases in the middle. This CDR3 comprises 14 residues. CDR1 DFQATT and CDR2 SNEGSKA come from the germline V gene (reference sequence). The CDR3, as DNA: TGCAGTGCTAGAGCTGCGGCAGAGAATTCACCCCTCCACTTT. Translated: CSARAAAENSPLHF.

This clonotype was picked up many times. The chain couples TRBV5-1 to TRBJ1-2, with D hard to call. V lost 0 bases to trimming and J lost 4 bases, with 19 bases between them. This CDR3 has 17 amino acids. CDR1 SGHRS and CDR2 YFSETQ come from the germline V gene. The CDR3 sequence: CASSLEASVNLPYGYTF. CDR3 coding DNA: TGCGCCAGCAGCTTGGAGGCATCAGTCAACCTACCCTATGGCTACACCTTC.

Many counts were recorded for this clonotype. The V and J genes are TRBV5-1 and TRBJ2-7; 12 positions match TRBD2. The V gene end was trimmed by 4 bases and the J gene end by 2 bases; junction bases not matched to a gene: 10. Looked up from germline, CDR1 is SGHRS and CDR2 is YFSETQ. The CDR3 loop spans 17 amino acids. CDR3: CASSPVGTSGSTYEQYF. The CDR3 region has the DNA TGCGCCAGCAGCCCGGTCGGGACTAGCGGGTCAACCTACGAGCAGTACTTC.

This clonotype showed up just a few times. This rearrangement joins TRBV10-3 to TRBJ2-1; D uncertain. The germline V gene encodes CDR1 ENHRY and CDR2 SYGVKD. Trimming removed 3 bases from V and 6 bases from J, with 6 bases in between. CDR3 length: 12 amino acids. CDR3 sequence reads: CAISEVANEQFF. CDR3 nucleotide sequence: TGTGCCATCAGTGAAGTCGCCAATGAGCAGTTCTTC.

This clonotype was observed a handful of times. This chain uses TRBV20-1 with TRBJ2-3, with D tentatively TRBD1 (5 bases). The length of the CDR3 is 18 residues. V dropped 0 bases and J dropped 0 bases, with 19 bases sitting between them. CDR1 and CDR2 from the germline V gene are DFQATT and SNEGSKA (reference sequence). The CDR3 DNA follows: TGCAGTGCTAGAGATCTCGCAGGACACGGAACTAGCACAGATACGCAGTATTTT. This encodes CSARDLAGHGTSTDTQYF.

CDR3 in DNA: TGTGCCAGCACCCGAGGGACATTCACCAACTCTGGGGCCAACGTCCTGACTTTC. The encoded protein is CASTRGTFTNSGANVLTF. This sequence joins TRBV12-3 or TRBV12-4 and TRBJ2-6; the D gene is possibly TRBD1 (6 bases). The germline V and J ends were trimmed by 7 bases and 0 bases, with 19 bases remaining between them. The CDR3 spans 18 residues.

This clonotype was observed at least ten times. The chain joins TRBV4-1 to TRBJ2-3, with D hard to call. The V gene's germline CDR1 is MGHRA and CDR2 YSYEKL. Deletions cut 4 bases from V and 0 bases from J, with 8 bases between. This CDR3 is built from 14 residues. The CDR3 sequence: CASSLSLSTDTQYF. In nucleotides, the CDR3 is TGCGCCAGCAGCCTGTCCCTTAGCACAGATACGCAGTATTTT.

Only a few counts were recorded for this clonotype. In nucleotides, the CDR3 is TGTGCCAGCAGCCTCCCTGATGGCTACACCTTC. Encoded protein: CASSLPDGYTF. This chain links TRBV28 with TRBJ1-2; D gene unclear. The CDR3 runs to 11 residues. Germline CDR1 is MDHEN and CDR2 is SYDVKM. Trimming stripped 6 bases from V and 6 bases from J, with 8 bases between.

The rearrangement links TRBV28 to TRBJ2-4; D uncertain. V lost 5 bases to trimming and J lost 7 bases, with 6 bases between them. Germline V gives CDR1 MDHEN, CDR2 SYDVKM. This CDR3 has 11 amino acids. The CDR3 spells CASSSSNIQYF. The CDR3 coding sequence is TGTGCCAGCAGTAGCTCTAACATTCAGTACTTC.

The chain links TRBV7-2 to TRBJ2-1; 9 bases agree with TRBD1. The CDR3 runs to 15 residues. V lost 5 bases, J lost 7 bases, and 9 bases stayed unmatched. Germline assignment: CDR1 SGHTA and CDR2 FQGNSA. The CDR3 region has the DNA TGTGCCAGCAGCGCTACGGGGACAGGGAGGAATGAGCAGTTCTTC. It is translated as CASSATGTGRNEQFF.

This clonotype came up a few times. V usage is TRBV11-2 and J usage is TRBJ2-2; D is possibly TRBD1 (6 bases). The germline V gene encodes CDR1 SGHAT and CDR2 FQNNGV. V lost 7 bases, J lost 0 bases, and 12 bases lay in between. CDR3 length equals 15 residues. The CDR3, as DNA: TGTGCCAGCAACAACAGGGTGACGAACACCGGGGAGCTGTTTTTT. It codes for CASNNRVTNTGELFF.

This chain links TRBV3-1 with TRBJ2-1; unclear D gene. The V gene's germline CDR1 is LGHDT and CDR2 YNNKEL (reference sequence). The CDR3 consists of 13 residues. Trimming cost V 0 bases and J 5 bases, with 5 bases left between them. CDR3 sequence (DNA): TGTGCCAGCAGCCAAGACAGGCACAATGAGCAGTTCTTC. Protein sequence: CASSQDRHNEQFF.